This T cell receptor (beta chain) was captured in a study of vaccination effects on CD4 cells after COVID-19. Study-level findings and limits: Convalescents showed post-vaccine spike-reactive clones that were mainly new vaccine-induced clones.

Germline loops: CDR1 LNHNV, CDR2 YYDKDF (reference sequence). The junction had 21 bases not matched to a gene; V was cut back by 2 bases and J by 9 bases. CDR3 length: 19 amino acids. For this clone: Its target is unknown.

Once cultured for roughly ten days, the cells underwent separation to obtain CD4+ T cells. Replacing half the medium with IL-2 medium was done on days 3 and 7. Produced via immunoSEQ multiplex PCR; TCRdb's table is partial and in-frame only. Of tens of thousands of clones listed, more than 75% are singletons. Specimen: CD4+ T cells from PBMCs cultured without peptide, collected before COVID-19 vaccination. The receptor was isolated from a human donor who had a prior SARS-CoV-2 infection. This sequence joins TRBV15 and TRBJ2-1, with TRBD2 matching over 8 bases. CDR3: CATSRTPGAGGSWGGEQFF. The CDR3 coding sequence is TGTGCCACCAGCAGAACCCCGGGGGCGGGGGGCTCCTGGGGCGGTGAGCAGTTCTTC.